This paragraph covers one T cell receptor beta chain sequence. Its antigen is not identified. This specimen belongs to a study of cytomegalovirus exposure and HLA in healthy donors. Study-level findings and limits: Analysis performed later found approximately 17,000 TCR beta sequences associated with HLA alleles at 0.05 false discovery rate. Presence/absence comparisons presumed near-even sequencing depth among donors. In a later analysis, most CMV-associated TCR beta chains appeared HLA-restricted. By HLA locus, TCR association rates varied in a later analysis, with DRB1 showing the most and HLA-C the fewest.

In the PCR, 60 Vbeta and 13 Jbeta primers were used. Using immunoSEQ multiplex PCR, the repertoire was profiled, and TCRdb retains in-frame clones only, with some absent. Of some 140,000 clones in the sample, 85% to 90% were seen once. The CDR3 has 15 residues. The germline gives CDR1 SNHLY, CDR2 FYNNEI. V shed 6 bases and J 4 bases; nucleotides not matched to a gene: 10. The sequence came from a woman aged 30 to 39 in good health and CMV-seropositive. The J gene is TRBJ2-5, the V gene TRBV2; 8 nucleotides line up with TRBD1. Sequences were obtained from PBMCs. The CDR3, as DNA: TGTGCCAGCAGCGCCCAAGGACAGGGTGGAGAGACCCAGTACTTC. Translation gives CASSAQGQGGETQYF.